The T cell receptor beta chain described here comes from a study of blood T cell repertoires in COVID-19. Study summary: Italy, Spain and the United States were the sources of the convalescent and acute COVID-19 samples.

CDR1 is SNHLY and CDR2 is FYNNEI in the germline V gene. V was trimmed by 3 bases and J by 4 bases, leaving 7 bases between them. CDR3 length: 13 residues. Only in-frame clones appear in the TCRdb table, and some are missing; sequencing was by immunoSEQ multiplex PCR. The data hold 150,000 to 200,000 clones, with 80% to 85% observed a single time. V gene TRBV2 combines with J gene TRBJ1-5; no clear D. Sample: PBMCs or T cells enriched from blood (not recorded which). The TCR comes from a woman aged 60-75 years who had recovered from COVID-19. The CDR3: CASSDFQNQPQHF. CDR3 bases: TGTGCCAGCAGTGATTTTCAGAATCAGCCCCAGCATTTT.